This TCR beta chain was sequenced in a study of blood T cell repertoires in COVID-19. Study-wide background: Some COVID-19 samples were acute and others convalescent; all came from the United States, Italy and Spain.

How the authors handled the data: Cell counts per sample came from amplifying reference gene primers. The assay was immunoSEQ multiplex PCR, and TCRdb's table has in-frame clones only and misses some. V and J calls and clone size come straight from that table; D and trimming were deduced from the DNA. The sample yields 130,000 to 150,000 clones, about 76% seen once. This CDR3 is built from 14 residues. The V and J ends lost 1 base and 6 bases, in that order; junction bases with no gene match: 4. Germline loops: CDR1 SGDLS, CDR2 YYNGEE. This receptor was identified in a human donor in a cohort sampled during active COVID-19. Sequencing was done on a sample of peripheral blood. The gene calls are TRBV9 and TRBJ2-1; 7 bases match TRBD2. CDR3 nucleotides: TGTGCCAGCAGCGTACTCATAGCGGGCAATGAGCAGTTCTTC. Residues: CASSVLIAGNEQFF. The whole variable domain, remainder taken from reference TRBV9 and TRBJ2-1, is DSGVTQTPKHLITATGQRVTLRCSPRSGDLSVYWYQQSLDQGLQFLIQYYNGEERAKGNILERFSAQQFPDLHSELNLSSLELGDSALYFCASSVLIAGNEQFFGPGTRLTVL.